A selection of T cell receptor beta chains follows, all from one sample in a study of T cells in Graves' hyperthyroidism and ophthalmopathy. TCRdb used MiXCR to reprocess the multiplex PCR reads, holding one entry per CDR3 protein. Of 750,000 to 900,000 distinct CDR3 sequences in the sample, over 35% were seen once. Sample: blood. Every receptor here comes from a young man with Graves' hyperthyroidism. The CDR3 runs from the conserved cysteine through the conserved F or W. A D gene is named only where the DNA matches it firmly. Some rows have no size entry. The others give once, few or many, or a class for an expanded clone.

j_call: TRBJ1-1; d_call: -; clone_size: once; v_call: TRBV9; cdr3_nt: TGTGCCAGCAGCCAAGATCTGAGGCAGGGAAGGACTGAAGCTTTCTTT; cdr3_aa: CASSQDLRQGRTEAFF
j_call: TRBJ2-3; d_call: -; clone_size: -; v_call: TRBV5-1; cdr3_nt: TGCGCCAGCAGCCGACAGGACCGCACAGATACGCAGTATTTT; cdr3_aa: CASSRQDRTDTQYF
j_call: TRBJ1-2; d_call: TRBD1; clone_size: once; v_call: TRBV7-2; cdr3_nt: TGTGCCAGCAGCCCATCGGGACAGGGAGATGGCTACACCTTC; cdr3_aa: CASSPSGQGDGYTF
j_call: TRBJ1-3; d_call: TRBD1; clone_size: -; v_call: TRBV7-9; cdr3_nt: TGTGCCAGCAGCTTACCGGCCAGGGGGCTTGGAAACACCATATATTTT; cdr3_aa: CASSLPARGLGNTIYF
j_call: TRBJ2-7; d_call: -; clone_size: -; v_call: TRBV6-1; cdr3_nt: TGTGCCAGCAGTGAAGCCCAATGGACAACCCACTACGAGCAGTACTTC; cdr3_aa: CASSEAQWTTHYEQYF
j_call: TRBJ2-7; d_call: TRBD1; clone_size: many; v_call: TRBV5-1; cdr3_nt: TGCGCCAGCAGCTTGGTTGGACAGGCCGTCATCGAGCAGTACTTC; cdr3_aa: CASSLVGQAVIEQYF
j_call: TRBJ2-7; d_call: -; clone_size: -; v_call: TRBV20-1; cdr3_nt: TGCAGTGCTAGAGATAAGGGGAACCTCTACGAGCAGTACTTC; cdr3_aa: CSARDKGNLYEQYF
j_call: TRBJ2-5; d_call: -; clone_size: -; v_call: TRBV7-6; cdr3_nt: TGTGCCAGCAGCTTAGGGACAGCTTACCAAGAGACCCAGTACTTC; cdr3_aa: CASSLGTAYQETQYF
j_call: TRBJ2-2; d_call: -; clone_size: -; v_call: TRBV5-4; cdr3_nt: TGTGCCAGCAGCTTGACTACGACCACCGGGGAGCTGTTTTTT; cdr3_aa: CASSLTTTTGELFF
j_call: TRBJ1-5; d_call: -; clone_size: many; v_call: TRBV19; cdr3_nt: TGTGCCAGTAACACAGGGATTGGCAATCAGCCCCAGCATTTT; cdr3_aa: CASNTGIGNQPQHF
j_call: TRBJ2-5; d_call: -; clone_size: -; v_call: TRBV7-9; cdr3_nt: TGTGCCAGCAGCTCAGAACAGAAGGCAGGGGAGACCCAGTACTTC; cdr3_aa: CASSSEQKAGETQYF
j_call: TRBJ2-5; d_call: -; clone_size: many; v_call: TRBV7-7; cdr3_nt: TGTGCTAGCAGCCCGCGGACTTTACAAGAGACCCAGTACTTC; cdr3_aa: CASSPRTLQETQYF
j_call: TRBJ1-4; d_call: -; clone_size: -; v_call: TRBV7-9; cdr3_nt: TGTGCCAGCAGCGATACAGGGTTGCGATTGGGACGTGAAAAACTGTTTTTT; cdr3_aa: CASSDTGLRLGREKLFF
j_call: TRBJ2-5; d_call: -; clone_size: once; v_call: TRBV7-9; cdr3_nt: TGTGCCAGCAATACGCCCGCAGGGGCGGAGACCCAGTACTTC; cdr3_aa: CASNTPAGAETQYF
j_call: TRBJ1-4; d_call: -; clone_size: few; v_call: TRBV19; cdr3_nt: TGTGCCAGTAGTATCGTGGGGACTAATGAAAAACTGTTTTTT; cdr3_aa: CASSIVGTNEKLFF
j_call: TRBJ1-2; d_call: -; clone_size: -; v_call: TRBV2; cdr3_nt: TGTGCCAGCAGTGCATTGGGCGGCAGAAACTATGGCTACACCTTC; cdr3_aa: CASSALGGRNYGYTF
j_call: TRBJ1-1; d_call: -; clone_size: few; v_call: TRBV20-1; cdr3_nt: TGCAGTGCTGGAGATCGGGGGGCCGGGGAAGCTTTCTTT; cdr3_aa: CSAGDRGAGEAFF
j_call: TRBJ2-5; d_call: -; clone_size: -; v_call: TRBV29-1; cdr3_nt: TGCAGCAGTGTAGAGGGAGCGGTCGTGATGGAGACCCAGTACTTC; cdr3_aa: CSSVEGAVVMETQYF
j_call: TRBJ2-7; d_call: -; clone_size: -; v_call: TRBV20-1; cdr3_nt: TGCAGTGCGGACCTGGAAACCTACGAGCAGTACTTC; cdr3_aa: CSADLETYEQYF
j_call: TRBJ1-1; d_call: -; clone_size: -; v_call: TRBV20-1; cdr3_nt: TGCAGTGCTAGAGCCGGGGGGCGAACCCCTGAAGCTTTCTTT; cdr3_aa: CSARAGGRTPEAFF
j_call: TRBJ1-1; d_call: -; clone_size: many; v_call: TRBV19; cdr3_nt: TGTGCCAGTACTCCAGCGGGGGGATGGGACACTGAAGCTTTCTTT; cdr3_aa: CASTPAGGWDTEAFF
j_call: TRBJ1-6; d_call: -; clone_size: -; v_call: TRBV25-1; cdr3_nt: TGTGCCAGCACCTCGGGCCGGGGGTCACCCCTCCACTTT; cdr3_aa: CASTSGRGSPLHF
j_call: TRBJ1-5; d_call: -; clone_size: -; v_call: TRBV2; cdr3_nt: TGTGCCAGCGGGGCGACTGCTGATAGCAATCAGCCCCAGCATTTT; cdr3_aa: CASGATADSNQPQHF
j_call: TRBJ1-3; d_call: TRBD1; clone_size: once; v_call: TRBV12-3/TRBV12-4; cdr3_nt: TGTGCCAGCTCGACAGGGGCTATCTCTGGAAACACCATATATTTT; cdr3_aa: CASSTGAISGNTIYF
j_call: TRBJ1-2; d_call: -; clone_size: few; v_call: TRBV12-3/TRBV12-4; cdr3_nt: TGTGCCAGCAGTTTCAAAATGGACCTCAACTTTAACTATGGCTACACCTTC; cdr3_aa: CASSFKMDLNFNYGYTF
j_call: TRBJ1-2; d_call: -; clone_size: -; v_call: TRBV10-3; cdr3_nt: TGTGCCAGCAGAATGGGGAACTATGGCTACACCTTC; cdr3_aa: CASRMGNYGYTF
j_call: TRBJ2-5; d_call: -; clone_size: many; v_call: TRBV7-3; cdr3_nt: TGTGCCAGCAGCTTAATATTGCGGCCGCTCGTGAGGGCCCAGTACTTC; cdr3_aa: CASSLILRPLVRAQYF
j_call: TRBJ2-7; d_call: TRBD2; clone_size: few; v_call: TRBV7-9; cdr3_nt: TGTGCCAGCAGCTTAGCCCGGGGGGGCCTGCACGAGCAGTACTTC; cdr3_aa: CASSLARGGLHEQYF
j_call: TRBJ2-7; d_call: -; clone_size: -; v_call: TRBV12-3/TRBV12-4; cdr3_nt: TGTGCCAGCAGTCCCCGGGGGAGCGACGAGCAGCACTTC; cdr3_aa: CASSPRGSDEQHF
j_call: TRBJ2-7; d_call: -; clone_size: -; v_call: TRBV5-1; cdr3_nt: TGCGCCAGCAGCTGGGTCGGTGGAGGGAACTACGAGCAGTACTTC; cdr3_aa: CASSWVGGGNYEQYF
j_call: TRBJ2-7; d_call: -; clone_size: -; v_call: TRBV7-2; cdr3_nt: TGTGCCAGCAGTATGGACATCGGGGAATACGAGCAGTACTTC; cdr3_aa: CASSMDIGEYEQYF
j_call: TRBJ1-4; d_call: -; clone_size: many; v_call: TRBV15; cdr3_nt: TGTGCCACCAGCACCGGACAGACTAATGAAAAACTGTTTTTT; cdr3_aa: CATSTGQTNEKLFF
j_call: TRBJ2-2; d_call: -; clone_size: -; v_call: TRBV25-1; cdr3_nt: TGTGCCTATTCTGGCCAGAACACCGGGGAGCTGTTTTTT; cdr3_aa: CAYSGQNTGELFF
j_call: TRBJ1-6; d_call: -; clone_size: -; v_call: TRBV25-1; cdr3_nt: TGTGCCAGCAGCCAAGGGAAAGACCGAGGGTCTAATTCACCCCTCCACTTT; cdr3_aa: CASSQGKDRGSNSPLHF
j_call: TRBJ2-7; d_call: TRBD1; clone_size: few; v_call: TRBV2; cdr3_nt: TGTGCCAGCAGCTCCTATGACAGGGGGATGGTGTACGAGCAGTACTTC; cdr3_aa: CASSSYDRGMVYEQYF
j_call: TRBJ1-2; d_call: TRBD1; clone_size: few; v_call: TRBV19; cdr3_nt: TGTGCCAGTACCTCTCGGGGGACAGGTTATGGCTACACCTTC; cdr3_aa: CASTSRGTGYGYTF
j_call: TRBJ1-1; d_call: -; clone_size: many; v_call: TRBV29-1; cdr3_nt: TGCAGCGTTGAAGTGACCGGGAACACTGAAGCTTTCTTT; cdr3_aa: CSVEVTGNTEAFF
j_call: TRBJ2-7; d_call: TRBD1; clone_size: few; v_call: TRBV20-1; cdr3_nt: TGCAGTGCTGATTCCGGGACAGGGGTCTACGAGCAGTACTTC; cdr3_aa: CSADSGTGVYEQYF
j_call: TRBJ1-3; d_call: -; clone_size: -; v_call: TRBV9; cdr3_nt: TGTGCCAGCAGCGCGAGGGCGAGTTCTGGAAACACCATATATTTT; cdr3_aa: CASSARASSGNTIYF
j_call: TRBJ2-6; d_call: -; clone_size: -; v_call: TRBV7-8; cdr3_nt: TGTGCCAGCACCTTCGGGGTCGGGGCCAACGTCCTGACTTTC; cdr3_aa: CASTFGVGANVLTF
j_call: TRBJ2-7; d_call: -; clone_size: many; v_call: TRBV19; cdr3_nt: TGTGCCAGTAGTGTTGTAGCGGTCTCCGACGAGCAGTACTTC; cdr3_aa: CASSVVAVSDEQYF
j_call: TRBJ2-3; d_call: -; clone_size: -; v_call: TRBV7-8; cdr3_nt: TGTGCCAGTAGTGGACGCACAGATACGCAGTATTTT; cdr3_aa: CASSGRTDTQYF
j_call: TRBJ2-2; d_call: -; clone_size: many; v_call: TRBV10-3; cdr3_nt: TGTGCCATCTCCCGGGAGATCGGCGGGGAGCTGTTTTTT; cdr3_aa: CAISREIGGELFF
j_call: TRBJ2-2; d_call: -; clone_size: few; v_call: TRBV7-9; cdr3_nt: TGTGCCAGCAGCTCATCGCCCAAGACTACCCTCGGGGAGCTGTTTTTT; cdr3_aa: CASSSSPKTTLGELFF
j_call: TRBJ2-7; d_call: -; clone_size: -; v_call: TRBV5-1; cdr3_nt: TGCGCCAGCAGCCGGCGGGACAAAGCCTACGAGCAGTACTTC; cdr3_aa: CASSRRDKAYEQYF
j_call: TRBJ2-5; d_call: TRBD2; clone_size: many; v_call: TRBV2; cdr3_nt: TGTGCCAGCAAGAGTGGGGTAGCGGGAAAGACCCAGTACTTC; cdr3_aa: CASKSGVAGKTQYF
j_call: TRBJ1-1; d_call: -; clone_size: many; v_call: TRBV5-1; cdr3_nt: TGCGCCAGCAGCTCAGGGGCGGGAGCTTTCTTT; cdr3_aa: CASSSGAGAFF
j_call: TRBJ1-1; d_call: -; clone_size: few; v_call: TRBV12-3/TRBV12-4; cdr3_nt: TGTGCCAGCAGCCACACTGAAGCTTTCTTT; cdr3_aa: CASSHTEAFF
j_call: TRBJ2-5; d_call: TRBD1; clone_size: -; v_call: TRBV7-3; cdr3_nt: TGTGCCAGCAGCTTAAAAGGGACAGGGTTGGTAGGCGAGACCCAGTACTTC; cdr3_aa: CASSLKGTGLVGETQYF
j_call: TRBJ2-7; d_call: TRBD2; clone_size: once; v_call: TRBV6-6; cdr3_nt: TGTGCCAGCAGTAAACCGGGACTAGCGCAGTACTTC; cdr3_aa: CASSKPGLAQYF
j_call: TRBJ1-2; d_call: TRBD1; clone_size: -; v_call: TRBV6-1; cdr3_nt: TGTGCCAGCAGTGGGGCTACAGGGGGGATCCGACCCTCCTATGGCTACACCTTC; cdr3_aa: CASSGATGGIRPSYGYTF
j_call: TRBJ1-1; d_call: -; clone_size: -; v_call: TRBV6-1; cdr3_nt: TGTGCCAGCACCGAACACCTGAACACTGAAGCTTTCTTT; cdr3_aa: CASTEHLNTEAFF
j_call: TRBJ2-2; d_call: TRBD2; clone_size: -; v_call: TRBV6-1; cdr3_nt: TGTGCCAGCAGCTGGACTAGCGGTCGAACCGGGGAGCTGTTTTTT; cdr3_aa: CASSWTSGRTGELFF
j_call: TRBJ2-2; d_call: TRBD1; clone_size: once; v_call: TRBV2; cdr3_nt: TGTGCCAGCAGTTGGACAGGGTTCGACACCGGGGAGCTGTTTTTT; cdr3_aa: CASSWTGFDTGELFF
j_call: TRBJ2-7; d_call: -; clone_size: few; v_call: TRBV7-9; cdr3_nt: TGTGCCAGCAGCCCCGGACGGTCCGTGGACGAGCAGTACTTC; cdr3_aa: CASSPGRSVDEQYF